The 9 T cell receptor beta chains below come from one sample, sequenced in a study of blood T cells in healthy people across ages (dated by TCRdb to 2013 to 2016). The library relied on 5' RACE. The sequencing machine was an Illumina HiSeq 2500. A second PCR of roughly 6 to 11 cycles was run with a J-beta primer mix and a sample-barcoded 5' primer. TCRdb's own reprocessing of the public reads used fastp at Q25 and MiXCR and kept productive beta chains. Rows merge per CDR3 protein into single entries with the most common DNA and genes. This sample lists 700,000 or so distinct CDR3 sequences; over 40% were detected once. Around 30% of the sample goes to the ten largest clones. Sequencing was carried out using blood. The receptor set was obtained from an elderly man in good health.

This clonotype was seen many times. This chain uses TRBV7-2 with TRBJ1-2, with D possibly matching TRBD1 (6 bases). Per germline, CDR1 SGHTA and CDR2 FQGNSA. This CDR3 has 17 residues. V was shortened by 8 bases and J by 6 bases, with 28 bases between the two germline ends. DNA for the CDR3: TGTGCCAGCCAGCGGATCGGGGGCCGGCCCTTGGAGGATGGCTACACCTTC. Amino acids: CASQRIGGRPLEDGYTF.

Only a few counts were recorded for this clonotype. The rearrangement uses TRBV27 and TRBJ2-1, with TRBD1 matching 10 bases. The V segment lost 7 bases and the J segment 2 bases; nucleotides outside the gene matches: 2. Germline loops: CDR1 MNHEY, CDR2 SMNVEV (reference sequence). The CDR3 has 14 amino acids. The CDR3 spells CASTGTGAYNEQFF. CDR3 DNA: TGTGCCAGCACCGGGACAGGGGCCTACAATGAGCAGTTCTTC.

The sample holds many counts of this clonotype. The chain has TRBV4-3 and TRBJ1-4, with 8 bases aligning to TRBD1. J was trimmed by 2 bases and V by 5 bases; bases with no gene match: 1. There are 14 residues in the CDR3. CDR1 and CDR2 (germline): LGHNA, YSLEER. The CDR3 DNA reads TGCGCCAGCAGCAGACAGGGGACTAATGAAAAACTGTTTTTT. Its protein product is CASSRQGTNEKLFF.

There are many counts of this clonotype. This chain links TRBV11-3 with TRBJ2-5, with TRBD2 identical over 9 bases. The CDR3 consists of 14 residues. Germline CDR1 is SGHNT and CDR2 is YENEEA. J lost 4 bases, V lost 3 bases, and 3 bases had no gene match. The CDR3, as DNA: TGTGCCAGCAGCTTTGGCGGGAGGGGAGAGACCCAGTACTTC. Translated: CASSFGGRGETQYF.

This clonotype was counted between two and nine times. The J gene is TRBJ2-4, the V gene TRBV12-3 or TRBV12-4; 8 bases fit TRBD2. CDR3 length equals 15 residues. J lost 13 bases, V lost 5 bases, and 16 bases had no gene match. The CDR3 sequence is CASSPIAGLPGEQYF. The CDR3 DNA sequence: TGTGCCAGCAGTCCGATAGCGGGGCTACCGGGTGAGCAGTACTTC.

This clonotype has a handful of counts. A read error is possible here, since a much larger clone lies one base away. The V and J genes are TRBV4-2 and TRBJ2-7; D call uncertain. The CDR3 totals 17 residues. Germline CDR1 is LGHNA and CDR2 is YNFKEQ. V lost 1 base to trimming and J lost 7 bases, with 23 bases between them. Here the CDR3 DNA reads TGTGCCAGCAGCCAAGCGGACCCCGGGCCGGCTTCCAATGAGCAGTACTTC. The encoded protein is CASSQADPGPASNEQYF.

In this sample, this clonotype turned up a few times. The V gene is TRBV6-2 or TRBV6-3, the J gene TRBJ2-3; 9 bases agree with TRBD2. Germline CDR1 is MNHEY and CDR2 is SVGEGT. V lost 0 bases to trimming and J lost 3 bases; unmatched junction nucleotides: 10. This CDR3 is built from 18 residues. CDR3 coding DNA: TGTGCCAGCAGTTACTCCACCGGTATGAGCGGGGGGACAGATACGCAGTATTTT. Its protein product is CASSYSTGMSGGTDTQYF.

The chain employs TRBV20-1 and TRBJ2-1; possible D gene TRBD1, 6 bases. This CDR3 is built from 14 residues. Looked up from germline, CDR1 is DFQATT and CDR2 is SNEGSKA (reference sequence). Trimming pared 6 bases from V and 6 bases from J, leaving 18 bases between. The CDR3 DNA reads as TGCAGTGCCCCGAGTGGGGGCCTTGGCAATGAGCAGTTCTTC. Translation gives CSAPSGGLGNEQFF.

This clonotype turned up a few times. The rearrangement uses TRBV3-1 and TRBJ2-5; either TRBD1 or TRBD2 may supply D (5 bases each). Germline loops: CDR1 LGHDT, CDR2 YNNKEL (reference sequence). CDR3 size: 14 residues. V dropped 3 bases and J dropped 5 bases, with 13 bases sitting between them. CDR3 in amino acids: CASSQGPRRETQYF. The CDR3 bases are TGTGCCAGCAGCCAGGGACCACGCAGGGAGACCCAGTACTTC.